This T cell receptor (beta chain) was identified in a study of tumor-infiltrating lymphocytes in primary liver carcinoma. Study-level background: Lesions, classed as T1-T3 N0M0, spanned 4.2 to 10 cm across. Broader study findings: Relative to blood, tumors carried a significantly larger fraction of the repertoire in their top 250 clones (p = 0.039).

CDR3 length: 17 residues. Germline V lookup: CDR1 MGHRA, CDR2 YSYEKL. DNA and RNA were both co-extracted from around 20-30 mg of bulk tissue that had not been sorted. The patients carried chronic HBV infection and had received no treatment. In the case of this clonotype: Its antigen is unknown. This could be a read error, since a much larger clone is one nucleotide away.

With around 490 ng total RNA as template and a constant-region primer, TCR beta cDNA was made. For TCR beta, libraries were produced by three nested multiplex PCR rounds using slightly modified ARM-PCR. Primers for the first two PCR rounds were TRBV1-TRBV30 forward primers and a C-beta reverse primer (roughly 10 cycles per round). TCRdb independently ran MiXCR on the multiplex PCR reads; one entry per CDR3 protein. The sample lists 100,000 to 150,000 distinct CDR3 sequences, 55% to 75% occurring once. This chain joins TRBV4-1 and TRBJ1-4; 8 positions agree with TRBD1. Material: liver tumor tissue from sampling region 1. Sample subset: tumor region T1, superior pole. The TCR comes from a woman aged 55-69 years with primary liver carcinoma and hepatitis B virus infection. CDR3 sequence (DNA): TGCACCAGCAGCCAAGATAGTCAACCGGGACAGGATGAAAAACTGTTTTTT. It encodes CTSSQDSQPGQDEKLFF.